This TCR beta chain was captured by sequencing in a study of blood T cell repertoires in COVID-19. Study information: T cells, B-cell-depleted T cells, or PBMCs supplied cDNA or gDNA.

V lost 1 base to trimming and J lost 7 bases; unmatched junction nucleotides: 4. Germline-derived CDR1 and CDR2 are SEHNR and FQNEAQ (reference sequence). CDR3 size: 14 residues. Methods used by the authors: Amplifying reference gene primers gave estimates of nucleated cell counts. TCRdb's copy holds only in-frame clones and misses some; the assay was immunoSEQ multiplex PCR. V, J and clone size are taken as reported in that table, and D and trimming were inferred from the DNA itself. The sample carries 25,000 or so clones, 80% to 90% recorded once. This clone was counted a few times. The sequenced material came from peripheral blood. The sequence was obtained from a woman older than 75 with active or convalescent COVID-19. The chain links TRBV7-9 to TRBJ1-3, with 7 bases lining up with TRBD1. In DNA, the CDR3 is TGTGCCAGCAGCTTAGGAGGGGGCGTGAACACCATATATTTT. Residues: CASSLGGGVNTIYF.